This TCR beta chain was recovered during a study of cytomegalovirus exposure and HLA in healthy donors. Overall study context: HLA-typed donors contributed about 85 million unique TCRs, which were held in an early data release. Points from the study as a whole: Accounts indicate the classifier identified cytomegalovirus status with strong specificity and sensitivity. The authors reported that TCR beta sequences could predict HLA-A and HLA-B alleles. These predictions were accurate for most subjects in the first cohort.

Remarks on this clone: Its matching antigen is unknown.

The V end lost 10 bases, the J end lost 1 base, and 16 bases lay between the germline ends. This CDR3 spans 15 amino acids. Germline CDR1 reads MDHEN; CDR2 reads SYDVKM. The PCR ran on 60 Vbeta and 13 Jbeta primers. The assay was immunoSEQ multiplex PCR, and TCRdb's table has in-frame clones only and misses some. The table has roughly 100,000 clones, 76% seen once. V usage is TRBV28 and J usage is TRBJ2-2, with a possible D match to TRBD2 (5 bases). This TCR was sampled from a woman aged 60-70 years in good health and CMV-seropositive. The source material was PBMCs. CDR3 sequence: CAIQGGGLNTGELFF. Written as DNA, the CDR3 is TGTGCCATCCAAGGTGGCGGGCTGAACACCGGGGAGCTGTTTTTT.